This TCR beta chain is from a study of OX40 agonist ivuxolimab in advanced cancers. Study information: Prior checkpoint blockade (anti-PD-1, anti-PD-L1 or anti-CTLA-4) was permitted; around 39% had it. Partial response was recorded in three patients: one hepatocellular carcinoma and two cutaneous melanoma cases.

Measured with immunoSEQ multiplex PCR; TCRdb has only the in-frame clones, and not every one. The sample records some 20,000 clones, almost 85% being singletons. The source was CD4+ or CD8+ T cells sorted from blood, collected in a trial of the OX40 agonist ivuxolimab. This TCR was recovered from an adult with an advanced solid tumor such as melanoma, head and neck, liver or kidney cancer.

This CDR3 reads CASSYSGAYEQYF. CDR3 sequence (DNA): TGTGCCAGCAGTTACTCGGGGGCCTACGAGCAGTACTTC. J is TRBJ2-7 and V is TRBV6-6; D may correspond to TRBD1 or TRBD2 (5 bases each). CDR1 is MNHNY, CDR2 SVGAGI, per germline (reference sequence). The V gene lost 0 bases and the J gene lost 2 bases, with 5 bases spanning the gap. CDR3 length: 13 amino acids.